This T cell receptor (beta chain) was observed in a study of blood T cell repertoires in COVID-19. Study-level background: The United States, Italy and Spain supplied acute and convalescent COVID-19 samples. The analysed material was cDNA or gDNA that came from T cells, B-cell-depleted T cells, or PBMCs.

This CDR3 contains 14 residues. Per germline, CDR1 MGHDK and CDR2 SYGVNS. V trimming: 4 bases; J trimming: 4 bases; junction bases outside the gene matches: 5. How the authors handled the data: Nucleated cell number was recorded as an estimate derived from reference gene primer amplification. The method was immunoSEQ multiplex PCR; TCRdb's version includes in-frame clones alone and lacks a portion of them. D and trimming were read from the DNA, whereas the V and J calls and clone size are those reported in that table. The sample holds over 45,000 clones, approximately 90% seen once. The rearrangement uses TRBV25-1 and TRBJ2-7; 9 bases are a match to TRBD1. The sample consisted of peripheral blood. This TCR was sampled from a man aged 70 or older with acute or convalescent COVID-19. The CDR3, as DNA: TGTGCCAGCAGTGCCCGACAGGGGGGATACGAGCAGTACTTC. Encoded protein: CASSARQGGYEQYF.